This T cell receptor beta chain comes out of a study of blood T cell repertoires in COVID-19. Study information: Donors in the United States, Italy and Spain gave samples during acute or convalescent COVID-19.

CDR3 length: 20 amino acids. V dropped 5 bases and J dropped 5 bases, with 31 bases sitting between them. Per germline, CDR1 LNHDA and CDR2 SQIVND (reference sequence). Original data processing: Estimates of nucleated cell counts were drawn from the amplification of reference gene primers. TCRdb keeps only in-frame clones here, not all; method: immunoSEQ multiplex PCR. For V, J and clone size, that table is used; D and trimming come from the DNA. The sample lists about 120,000 clones, 85% occurring once. The chain employs TRBV19 and TRBJ2-1; TRBD2 might be the D (6 bases). The sequenced sample was peripheral blood. This TCR was recovered from a man in his sixties with acute or convalescent COVID-19. DNA for the CDR3: TGTGCCAGTAGTCCTCGGTCGGTAGCGGTTCTAGATTGGGCCCACAATGAGCAGTTCTTC. Its protein product is CASSPRSVAVLDWAHNEQFF.